This TCR beta chain was identified during a study of CXCR3-negative and CXCR3-positive naive CD8 T cells (dated by TCRdb to between 2019 and 2020). In terms of the full investigation: About 150 million TRB reads were obtained in total, roughly 1.5 +/- 0.3 million reads per library. Diversity and physicochemical repertoire analyses covered roughly ten donors pooled from two independent experiments. For the TRBV-TRBJ cluster analysis, the naive subsets came from roughly 5 donors, while the memory cells came from 3 donors. Overall results and qualifications from the work: Because CXCR3 expression was partially decreased after cryopreservation, freshly isolated PBMCs were used for most assays. Compared with CXCR3-negative naive cells, CXCR3-positive naive cells had TRB CDR3s with higher hydrophobicity (lower Kidera factor 4), lower energy, and higher strength and volume indices. Both naive subsets had comparably high repertoire diversity, while memory CD8+ T cells had much lower repertoire diversity. Within the same donor, TRBV-TRBJ usage looked similar between naive CXCR3-negative and CXCR3-positive cells, but memory cells had distinct patterns. Because surface CD5, which is linked to self-reactivity in mice, was comparable between the naive subsets, TCR interaction strength was also inferred from TRB CDR3 physicochemical properties.

Of note for this clonotype: The specificity of this receptor is unknown.

For each CD8+ T cell subset, flow sorting was done in triplicate, and roughly 320,000 cells per subset went directly into RLT lysis buffer. Naive CD8+ T cells were defined stringently as CD45RO-CCR7+CD27+CD95- to exclude memory contaminants. Peripheral blood mononuclear cells were isolated from buffy coats using standard density gradient centrifugation. A FACSAria III was used to flow-sort naive CD8+ T cells into CXCR3-negative and CXCR3-positive populations. Total RNA was extracted from sorted cells with an RNeasy Mini Kit. These reads were obtained on a NextSeq 550. The Human TCR Profiling Kit (MiLaboratory) was used to make UMI-labeled 5' RACE TRB cDNA libraries. The full amount of extracted RNA was used for cDNA synthesis, and the full amount of resulting cDNA was used for PCR amplification. The libraries were made side by side, with each library going through the same number of PCR cycles. Processing in the source paper ran as follows. About 49,000 +/- 11,000 unique UMI-labeled TRB cDNA molecules per library were extracted with MIGEC and MiXCR, with at least two reads per UMI required. On average, each library contained about 40,000 +/- 10,000 functional in-frame TRB CDR3 nucleotide clonotypes without stop codons. After downsampling to 5000 UMI-labeled TRB molecules per sample, diversity metrics, including normalized Shannon-Wiener and Chao1, were computed in VDJtools. VDJtools computed clonotype-size-weighted physicochemical properties of the central five CDR3 residues: interaction energy, strength, volume and Kidera factor 4. TCRdb reprocessed the sequencing reads and holds a single record per CDR3 protein sequence, with no DNA. TCRdb assigned the V and J calls; the authors' analysis was not used. The table kept for this sample lists 50,000 to 75,000 distinct CDR3 sequences. Jointly, the top ten make up approximately 4.5% of the sample.

This clonotype originated in a human donor in good health. Some clones in this sample may be carry-over from other donors' samples. The sample taken for sequencing was naive CXCR3- CD8+ T cells from blood. This sample's cell subset or site label indicates: CD45RO-CCR7+CD27+CD95- naive CD8+ T cells lacking CXCR3 (TNR3-).

The CDR3 amino acid sequence is: CASSLAEPVPYQETQYF. Recombination joined TRBV7-8 with TRBJ2-5. From the germline V gene, CDR1 is SGHVS and CDR2 is FQNEAQ. There are 17 amino acids in the CDR3, from cysteine to phenylalanine inclusive. No nucleotide data were recorded.